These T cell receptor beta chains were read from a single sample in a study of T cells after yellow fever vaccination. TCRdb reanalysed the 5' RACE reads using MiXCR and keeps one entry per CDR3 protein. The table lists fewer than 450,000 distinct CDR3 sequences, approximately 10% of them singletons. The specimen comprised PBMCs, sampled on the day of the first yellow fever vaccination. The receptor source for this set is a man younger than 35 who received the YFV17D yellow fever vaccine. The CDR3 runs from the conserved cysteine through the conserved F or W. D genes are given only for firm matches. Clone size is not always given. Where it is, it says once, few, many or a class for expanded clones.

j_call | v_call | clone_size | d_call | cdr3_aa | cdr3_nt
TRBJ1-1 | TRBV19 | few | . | CASSIDPTRNTEAFF | TGTGCCAGTAGTATAGACCCAACGCGGAACACTGAAGCTTTCTTT
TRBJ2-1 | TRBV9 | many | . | CASSVMDLSYNEQFF | TGTGCCAGCAGCGTGATGGACTTATCCTACAATGAGCAGTTCTTC
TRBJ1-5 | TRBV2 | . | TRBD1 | CASRWGQGLNQPQHF | TGTGCCAGCCGTTGGGGACAGGGCCTCAATCAGCCCCAGCATTTT
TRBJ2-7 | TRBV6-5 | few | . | CASSLVWGDEQYF | TGTGCCAGCAGTTTGGTTTGGGGGGACGAGCAGTACTTC
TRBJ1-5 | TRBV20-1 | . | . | CSARDGREGQPQHF | TGCAGTGCTAGAGATGGGAGGGAAGGTCAGCCCCAGCATTTT
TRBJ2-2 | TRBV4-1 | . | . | CASSQERTYTGELFF | TGCGCCAGCAGCCAAGAGCGAACCTACACCGGGGAGCTGTTTTTT
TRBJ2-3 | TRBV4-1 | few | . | CASSQGGIEQYF | TGCGCCAGCAGCCAGGGAGGAATAGAGCAGTATTTT
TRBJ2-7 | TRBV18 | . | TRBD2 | CASSPREGGGYEQYF | TGTGCCAGCTCACCTCGGGAGGGCGGCGGGTACGAGCAGTACTTC
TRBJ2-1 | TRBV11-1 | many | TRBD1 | CASSYFGTVYNEQFF | TGTGCCAGCAGCTATTTCGGGACAGTCTACAATGAGCAGTTCTTC
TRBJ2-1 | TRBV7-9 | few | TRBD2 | CASSLKRGAYNEQFF | TGTGCCAGCAGCTTGAAGCGGGGTGCCTACAATGAGCAGTTCTTC
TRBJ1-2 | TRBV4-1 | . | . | CASSQLPGTIYWDGYTF | TGCGCCAGCAGCCAATTGCCCGGGACAATCTATTGGGATGGCTACACCTTC
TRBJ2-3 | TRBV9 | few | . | CASSVEGGANTQYF | TGTGCCAGCAGCGTAGAGGGGGGGGCCAATACGCAGTATTTT
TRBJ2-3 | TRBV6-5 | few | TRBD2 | CASSYLAGADTQYF | TGTGCCAGCAGTTATCTAGCGGGGGCAGATACGCAGTATTTT
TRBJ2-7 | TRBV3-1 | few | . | CASSQAARPYEQYF | TGTGCCAGCAGCCAAGCGGCCAGACCCTACGAGCAGTACTTC
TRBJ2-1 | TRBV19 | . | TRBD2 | CASSIRTSGSYNEQFF | TGTGCCAGTAGTATCCGGACTAGCGGTTCCTACAATGAGCAGTTCTTC
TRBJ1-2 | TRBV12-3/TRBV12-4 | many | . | CASSFTGTYGYTF | TGTGCCAGCAGCTTCACCGGGACCTATGGCTACACCTTC
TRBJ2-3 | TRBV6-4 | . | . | CASSDGADTQYF | TGTGCCAGCAGTGACGGGGCAGATACGCAGTATTTT
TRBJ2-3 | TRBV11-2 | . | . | CASSSNRGTQYF | TGTGCCAGCAGCTCTAATAGGGGTACGCAGTATTTT
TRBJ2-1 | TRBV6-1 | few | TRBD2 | CASSLPGGGNEQFF | TGTGCCAGCAGTCTTCCGGGGGGGGGCAATGAGCAGTTCTTC
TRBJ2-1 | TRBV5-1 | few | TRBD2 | CASSPTGLAGKYEQFF | TGCGCCAGCAGCCCGACCGGGCTAGCGGGGAAGTATGAGCAGTTCTTC
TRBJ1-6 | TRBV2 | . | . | CASGRYSYNSPLHF | TGTGCCAGCGGGCGATACTCCTATAATTCACCCCTCCACTTT
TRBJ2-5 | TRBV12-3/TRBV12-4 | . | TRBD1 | CASSYRDRVETQYF | TGTGCCAGCAGTTACCGGGACAGGGTGGAGACCCAGTACTTC
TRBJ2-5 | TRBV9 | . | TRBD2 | CASSAPSGQNLPQYF | TGTGCCAGCAGCGCCCCTAGCGGCCAAAACCTACCCCAGTACTTC
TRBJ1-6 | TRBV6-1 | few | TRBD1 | CASSERDRGSPLHF | TGTGCCAGCAGTGAAAGGGACAGGGGTTCACCCCTCCACTTT
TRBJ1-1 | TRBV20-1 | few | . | CSASATVHGEAFF | TGCAGTGCTAGCGCGACCGTACACGGTGAAGCTTTCTTT
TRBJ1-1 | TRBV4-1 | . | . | CASSQEGSLNTEALF | TGCGCCAGCAGCCAAGAGGGGAGCCTGAACACTGAAGCTCTCTTT
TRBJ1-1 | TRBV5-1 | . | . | CASSPALVLNTEAFF | TGCGCCAGCAGCCCGGCGTTGGTGTTGAACACTGAAGCTTTCTTT
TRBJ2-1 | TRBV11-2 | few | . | CASSPPGLPEVNEQFF | TGTGCCAGCAGCCCTCCGGGCCTTCCAGAGGTCAATGAGCAGTTCTTC
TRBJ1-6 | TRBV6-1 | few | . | CASSEAGTNSPLHF | TGTGCCAGCAGTGAAGCGGGGACAAATTCACCCCTCCACTTT
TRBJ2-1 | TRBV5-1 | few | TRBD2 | CAARLAGAPNSYNEQFF | TGCGCCGCTCGACTAGCGGGGGCCCCTAACTCCTACAATGAGCAGTTCTTC
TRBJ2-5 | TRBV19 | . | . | CASSKGDRRETQYF | TGTGCCAGTAGTAAGGGCGACAGAAGAGAGACCCAGTACTTC
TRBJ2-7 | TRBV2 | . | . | CASMDTAGSYEQYF | TGTGCCAGCATGGATACGGCGGGCTCCTACGAGCAGTACTTC
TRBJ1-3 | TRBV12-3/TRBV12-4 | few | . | CASRPPSGNTIYF | TGTGCCAGCAGGCCCCCCTCTGGAAACACCATATATTTT